One sample yielded the 3 T cell receptor beta chains listed below, sequenced in a study of shared clonotypes between healthy human individuals. The repertoire was sequenced with immunoSEQ multiplex PCR; TCRdb's copy has only in-frame clones and lacks some. The sample has some 1.5 million clones, approximately 96% seen once. The source material was naive CD4+ T cells sorted from blood. Specified subset: CD45RA+ positively selected. All receptors come from a man younger than 40 in good health.

This chain links TRBV2 with TRBJ1-1; 9 nucleotides match TRBD1. Trimming cost V 6 bases and J 1 base; bases outside gene matches: 3. Germline V lookup: CDR1 SNHLY, CDR2 FYNNEI. This CDR3 has 14 residues. The CDR3: CASSWDRANTEAFF. DNA for the CDR3: TGTGCCAGCAGCTGGGACAGGGCGAACACTGAAGCTTTCTTT.

In its sample, this clone was seen once. The chain carries TRBV7-9 and TRBJ2-1, with TRBD2 as a possible D gene (5 bases). Between the trimmed V and J ends, which lost 5 bases and 13 bases, there was a span of 15 bases. CDR3 length: 12 amino acids. Germline loops: CDR1 SEHNR, CDR2 FQNEAQ (reference sequence). CDR3 sequence (DNA): TGTGCCAGCAGCCTCACTAGGGCAAGCCAGTTCTTC. This encodes CASSLTRASQFF.

CDR3 sequence: CASSFIGSLAFF. The DNA of the CDR3 is TGTGCCAGCAGTTTTATAGGGTCCTTAGCTTTCTTT. This chain joins TRBV27 and TRBJ1-1; D is uncertain. Trimming took 3 bases from V and 10 from J, leaving 12 bases between them. The germline CDR1 and CDR2 sequences are MNHEY and SMNVEV (reference sequence). The CDR3 extends over 12 amino acids.